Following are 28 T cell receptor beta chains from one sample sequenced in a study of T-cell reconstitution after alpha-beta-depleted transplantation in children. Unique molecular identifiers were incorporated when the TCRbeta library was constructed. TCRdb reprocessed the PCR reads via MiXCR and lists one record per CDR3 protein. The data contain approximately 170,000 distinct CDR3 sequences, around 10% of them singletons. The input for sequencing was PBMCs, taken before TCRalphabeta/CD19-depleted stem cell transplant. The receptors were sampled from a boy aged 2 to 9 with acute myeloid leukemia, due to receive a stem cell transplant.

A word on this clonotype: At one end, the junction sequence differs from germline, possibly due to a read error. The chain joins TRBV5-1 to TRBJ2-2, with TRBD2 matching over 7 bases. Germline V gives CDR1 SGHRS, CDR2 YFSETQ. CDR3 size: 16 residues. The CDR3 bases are TGCTCCAGCAGTCCTCTAGCGGCAAAGAACACCGGGGAGCTGTTTTTT. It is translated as CSSSPLAAKNTGELFF.

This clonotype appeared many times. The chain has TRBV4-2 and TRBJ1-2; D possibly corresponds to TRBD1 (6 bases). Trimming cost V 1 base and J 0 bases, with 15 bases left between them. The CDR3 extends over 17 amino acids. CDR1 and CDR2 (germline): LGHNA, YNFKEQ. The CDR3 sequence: CASSQGLDRAPNYGYTF. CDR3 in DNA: TGTGCCAGCAGCCAAGGATTGGACAGAGCCCCTAACTATGGCTACACCTTC.

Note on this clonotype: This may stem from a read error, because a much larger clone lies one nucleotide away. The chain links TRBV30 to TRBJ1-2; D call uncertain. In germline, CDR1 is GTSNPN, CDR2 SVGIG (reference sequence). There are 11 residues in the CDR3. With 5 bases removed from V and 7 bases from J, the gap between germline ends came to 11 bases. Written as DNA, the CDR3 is TGTGCCTGGGCCCTTGAGTTTGGCTACACCTTC. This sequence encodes CAWALEFGYTF.

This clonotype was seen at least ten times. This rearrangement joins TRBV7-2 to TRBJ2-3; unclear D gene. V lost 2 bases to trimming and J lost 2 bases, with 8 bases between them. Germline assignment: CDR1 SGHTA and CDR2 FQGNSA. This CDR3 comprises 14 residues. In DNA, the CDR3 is TGTGCCAGCAGCTTAATTTCCTACACAGATACGCAGTATTTT. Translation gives CASSLISYTDTQYF.

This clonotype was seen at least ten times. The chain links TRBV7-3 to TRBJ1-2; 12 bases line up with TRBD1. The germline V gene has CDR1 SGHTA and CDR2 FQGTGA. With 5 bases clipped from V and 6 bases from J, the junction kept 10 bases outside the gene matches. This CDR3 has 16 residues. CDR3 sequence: CASSPGTGGRRDGYTF. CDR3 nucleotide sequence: TGTGCCAGCAGCCCCGGGACAGGGGGCCGACGGGATGGCTACACCTTC.

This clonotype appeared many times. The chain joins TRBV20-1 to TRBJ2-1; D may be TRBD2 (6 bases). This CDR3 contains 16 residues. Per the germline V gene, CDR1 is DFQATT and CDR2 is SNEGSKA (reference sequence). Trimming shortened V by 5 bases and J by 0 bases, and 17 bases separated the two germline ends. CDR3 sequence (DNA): TGCAGTGCTCTGGCTCTTAGCGGCAGCTCCTACAATGAGCAGTTCTTC. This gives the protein CSALALSGSSYNEQFF.

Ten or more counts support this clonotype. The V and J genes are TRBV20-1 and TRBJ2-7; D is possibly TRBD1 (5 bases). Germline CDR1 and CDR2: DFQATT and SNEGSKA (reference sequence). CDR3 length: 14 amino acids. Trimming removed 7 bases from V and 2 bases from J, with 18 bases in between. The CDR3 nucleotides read TGCAGTGTTTCGGCAGGGCTCCGGACCTACGAGCAGTACTTC. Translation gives CSVSAGLRTYEQYF.

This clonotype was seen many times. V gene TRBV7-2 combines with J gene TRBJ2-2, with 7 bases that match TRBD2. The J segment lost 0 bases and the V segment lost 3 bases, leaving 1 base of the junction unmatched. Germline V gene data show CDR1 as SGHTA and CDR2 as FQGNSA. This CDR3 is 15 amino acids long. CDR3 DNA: TGTGCCAGCAGCTTTCGGGAGGCGAACACCGGGGAGCTGTTTTTT. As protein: CASSFREANTGELFF.

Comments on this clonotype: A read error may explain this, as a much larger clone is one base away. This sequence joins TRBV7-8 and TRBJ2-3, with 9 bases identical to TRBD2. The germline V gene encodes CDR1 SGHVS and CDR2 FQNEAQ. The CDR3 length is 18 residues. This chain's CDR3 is CARSLEAGGPTSTDTQYF. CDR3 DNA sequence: TGTGCCAGAAGCTTAGAAGCGGGGGGCCCAACTAGCACAGATACGCAGTATTTT.

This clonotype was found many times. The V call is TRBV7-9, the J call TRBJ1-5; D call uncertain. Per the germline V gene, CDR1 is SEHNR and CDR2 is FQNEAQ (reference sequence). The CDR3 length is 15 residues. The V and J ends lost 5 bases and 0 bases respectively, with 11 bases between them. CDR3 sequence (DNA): TGTGCCAGCAGCACCGGACGGTATAGCAATCAGCCCCAGCATTTT. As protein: CASSTGRYSNQPQHF.

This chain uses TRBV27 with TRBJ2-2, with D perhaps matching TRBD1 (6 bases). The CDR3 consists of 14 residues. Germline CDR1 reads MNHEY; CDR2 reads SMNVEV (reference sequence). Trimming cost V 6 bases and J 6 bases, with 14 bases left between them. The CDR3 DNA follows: TGTGCCAGCAGATGGACAGATAGAGCCGGGGAGCTGTTTTTT. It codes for CASRWTDRAGELFF.

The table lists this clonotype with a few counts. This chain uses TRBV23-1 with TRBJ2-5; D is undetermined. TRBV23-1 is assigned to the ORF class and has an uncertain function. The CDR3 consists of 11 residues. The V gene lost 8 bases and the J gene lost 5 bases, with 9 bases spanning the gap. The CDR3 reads CASPQPETQYF. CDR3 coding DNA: TGCGCCAGCCCCCAACCGGAGACCCAGTACTTC.

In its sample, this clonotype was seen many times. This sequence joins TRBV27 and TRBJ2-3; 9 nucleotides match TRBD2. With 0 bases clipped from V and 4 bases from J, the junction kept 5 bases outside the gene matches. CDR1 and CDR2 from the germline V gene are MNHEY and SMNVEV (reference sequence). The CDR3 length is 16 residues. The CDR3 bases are TGTGCCAGCAGTTTATCCCTAGCGGGAATTTCAGATACGCAGTATTTT. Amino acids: CASSLSLAGISDTQYF.

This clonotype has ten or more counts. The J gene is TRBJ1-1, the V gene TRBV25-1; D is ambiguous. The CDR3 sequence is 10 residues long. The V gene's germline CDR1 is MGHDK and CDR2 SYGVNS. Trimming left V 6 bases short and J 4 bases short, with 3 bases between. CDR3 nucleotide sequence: TGTGCCAGCAGGAGCACTGAAGCTTTCTTT. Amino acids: CASRSTEAFF. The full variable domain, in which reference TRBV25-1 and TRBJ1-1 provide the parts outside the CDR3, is EADIYQTPRYLVIGTGKKITLECSQTMGHDKMYWYQQDPGMELHLIHYSYGVNSTEKGDLSSESTVSRIRTEHFPLTLESARPSHTSQYLCASRSTEAFFGQGTRLTVV.

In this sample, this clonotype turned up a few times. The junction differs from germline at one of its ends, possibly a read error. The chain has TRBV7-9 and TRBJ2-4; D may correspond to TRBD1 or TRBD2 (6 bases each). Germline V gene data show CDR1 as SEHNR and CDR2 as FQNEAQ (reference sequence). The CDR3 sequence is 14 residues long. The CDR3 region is CASSLPGARNIQSF. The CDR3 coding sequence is TGTGCCAGCAGCTTACCGGGGGCGCGGAACATTCAGTCCTTC.

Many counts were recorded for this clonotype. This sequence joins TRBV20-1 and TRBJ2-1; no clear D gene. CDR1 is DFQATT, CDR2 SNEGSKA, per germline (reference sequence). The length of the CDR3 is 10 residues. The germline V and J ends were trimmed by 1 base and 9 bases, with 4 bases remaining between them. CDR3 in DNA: TGCAGTGCTAGAGGAGGTGAGCAGTTCTTC. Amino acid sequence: CSARGGEQFF.

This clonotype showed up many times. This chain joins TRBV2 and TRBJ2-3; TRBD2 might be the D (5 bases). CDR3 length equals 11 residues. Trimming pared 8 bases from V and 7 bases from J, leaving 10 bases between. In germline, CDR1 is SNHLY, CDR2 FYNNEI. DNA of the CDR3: TGTGCCAGCGAGGGTTACCATACGCAGTATTTT. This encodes CASEGYHTQYF.

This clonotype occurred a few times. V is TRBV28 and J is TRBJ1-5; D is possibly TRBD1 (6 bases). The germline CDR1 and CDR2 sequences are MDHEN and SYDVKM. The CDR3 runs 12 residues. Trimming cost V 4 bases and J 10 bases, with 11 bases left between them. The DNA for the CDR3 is TGTGCCAGCAGTTGGCCGGGGGCCCCCCAGCATTTT. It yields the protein CASSWPGAPQHF.

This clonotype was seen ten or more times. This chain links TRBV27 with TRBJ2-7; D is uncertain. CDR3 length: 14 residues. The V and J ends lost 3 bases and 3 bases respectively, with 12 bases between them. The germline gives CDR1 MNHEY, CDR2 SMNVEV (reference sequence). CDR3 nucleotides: TGTGCCAGCAGTTTGGGTTCAGCCTACTACGAGCAGTACTTC. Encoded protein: CASSLGSAYYEQYF.

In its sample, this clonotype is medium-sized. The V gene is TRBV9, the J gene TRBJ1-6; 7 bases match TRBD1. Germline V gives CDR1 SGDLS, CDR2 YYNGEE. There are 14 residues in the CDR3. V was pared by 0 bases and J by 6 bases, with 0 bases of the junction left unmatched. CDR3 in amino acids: CASSVDRGNSPLHF. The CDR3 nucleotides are TGTGCCAGCAGCGTAGACAGGGGTAATTCACCCCTCCACTTT.

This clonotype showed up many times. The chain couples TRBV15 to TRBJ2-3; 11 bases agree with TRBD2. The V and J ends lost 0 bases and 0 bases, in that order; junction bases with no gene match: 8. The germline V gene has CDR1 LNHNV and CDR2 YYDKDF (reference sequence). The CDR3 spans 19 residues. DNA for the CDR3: TGTGCCACCAGCAGAGATCCCACTAGCGGGAGCACTAGCACAGATACGCAGTATTTT. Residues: CATSRDPTSGSTSTDTQYF.

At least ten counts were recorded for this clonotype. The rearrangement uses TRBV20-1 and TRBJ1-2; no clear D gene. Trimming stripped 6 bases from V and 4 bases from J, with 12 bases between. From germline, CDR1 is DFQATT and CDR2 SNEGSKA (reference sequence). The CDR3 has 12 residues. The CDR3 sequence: CSALMGSYGYTF. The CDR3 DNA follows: TGCAGTGCCTTGATGGGGAGCTATGGCTACACCTTC.

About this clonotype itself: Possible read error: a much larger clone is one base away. CDR3: CASSLRTGLNTDTQSF. The CDR3 nucleotides are TGTGCCAGCAGCCTTCGGACAGGGCTAAACACAGATACGCAGTCTTTT. The chain combines TRBV7-6 with TRBJ2-3, with 8 bases identical to TRBD1. Germline CDR1 reads SGHVS; CDR2 reads FNYEAQ. The CDR3 spans 16 residues.

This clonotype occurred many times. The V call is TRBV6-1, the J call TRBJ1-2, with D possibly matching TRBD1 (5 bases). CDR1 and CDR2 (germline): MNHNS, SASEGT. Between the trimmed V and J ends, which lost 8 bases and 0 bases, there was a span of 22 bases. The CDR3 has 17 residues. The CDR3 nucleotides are TGTGCCAGCGGGCCCATTCCAGGGTCAGCCTCTAACTATGGCTACACCTTC. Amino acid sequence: CASGPIPGSASNYGYTF.

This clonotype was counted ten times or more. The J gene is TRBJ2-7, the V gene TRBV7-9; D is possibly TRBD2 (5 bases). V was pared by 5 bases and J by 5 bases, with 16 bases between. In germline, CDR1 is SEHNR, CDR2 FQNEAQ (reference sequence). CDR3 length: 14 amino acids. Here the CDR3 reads CASSPLAGPHEQYF. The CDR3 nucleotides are TGTGCCAGCAGCCCCCTGGCGGGCCCGCACGAGCAGTACTTC.

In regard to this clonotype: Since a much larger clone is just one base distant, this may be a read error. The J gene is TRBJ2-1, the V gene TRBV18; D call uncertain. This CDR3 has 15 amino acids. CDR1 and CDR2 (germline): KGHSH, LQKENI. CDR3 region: CASSPTVSSYNEHFF. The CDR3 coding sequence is TGTGCCAGCTCTCCGACGGTAAGCTCCTACAATGAGCATTTCTTC. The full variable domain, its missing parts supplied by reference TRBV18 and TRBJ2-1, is NAGVMQNPRHLVRRRGQEARLRCSPMKGHSHVYWYRQLPEEGLKFMVYLQKENIIDESGMPKERFSAEFPKEGPSILRIQQVVRGDSAAYFCASSPTVSSYNEHFFGPGTRLTVL.

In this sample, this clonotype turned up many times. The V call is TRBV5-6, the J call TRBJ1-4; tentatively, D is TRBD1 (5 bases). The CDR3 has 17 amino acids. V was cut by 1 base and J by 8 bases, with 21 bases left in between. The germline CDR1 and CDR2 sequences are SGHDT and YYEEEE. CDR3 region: CASSLPGIGRGGEKLFF. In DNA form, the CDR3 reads TGTGCCAGCAGCTTGCCCGGCATCGGAAGGGGAGGAGAAAAACTGTTTTTT.

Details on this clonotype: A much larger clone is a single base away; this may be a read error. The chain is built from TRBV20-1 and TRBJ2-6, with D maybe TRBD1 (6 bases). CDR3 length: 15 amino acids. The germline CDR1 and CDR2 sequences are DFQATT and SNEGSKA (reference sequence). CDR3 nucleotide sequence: TGCAGTGCGGGGGCCTTTCACTCTGGGGCCAGCGTCCTGACTTTC. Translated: CSAGAFHSGASVLTF.